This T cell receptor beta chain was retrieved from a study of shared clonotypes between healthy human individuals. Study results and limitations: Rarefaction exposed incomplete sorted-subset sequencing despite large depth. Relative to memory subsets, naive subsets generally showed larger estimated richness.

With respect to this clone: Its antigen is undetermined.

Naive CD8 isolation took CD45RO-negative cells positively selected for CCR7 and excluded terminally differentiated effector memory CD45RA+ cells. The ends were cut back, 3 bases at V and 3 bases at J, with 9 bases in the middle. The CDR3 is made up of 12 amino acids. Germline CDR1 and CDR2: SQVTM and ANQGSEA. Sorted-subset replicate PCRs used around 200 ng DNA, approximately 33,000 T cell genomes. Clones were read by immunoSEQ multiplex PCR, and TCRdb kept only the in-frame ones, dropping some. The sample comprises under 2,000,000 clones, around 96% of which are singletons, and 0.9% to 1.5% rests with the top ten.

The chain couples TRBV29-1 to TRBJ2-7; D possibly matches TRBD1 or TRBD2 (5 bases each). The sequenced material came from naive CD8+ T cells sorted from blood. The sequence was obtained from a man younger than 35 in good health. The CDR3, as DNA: TGCAGCGTTGACCCGAGGGGCTACGAGCAGTACTTC. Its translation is CSVDPRGYEQYF.